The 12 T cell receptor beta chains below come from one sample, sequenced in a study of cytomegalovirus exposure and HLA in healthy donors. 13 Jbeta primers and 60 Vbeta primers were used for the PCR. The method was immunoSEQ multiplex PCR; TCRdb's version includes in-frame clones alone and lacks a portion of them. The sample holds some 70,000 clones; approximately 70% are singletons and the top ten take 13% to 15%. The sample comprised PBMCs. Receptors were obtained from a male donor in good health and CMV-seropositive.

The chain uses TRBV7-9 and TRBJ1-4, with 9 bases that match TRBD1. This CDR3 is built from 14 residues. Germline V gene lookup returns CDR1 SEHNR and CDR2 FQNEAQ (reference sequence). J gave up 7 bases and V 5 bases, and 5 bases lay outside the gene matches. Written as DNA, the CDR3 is TGTGCCAGCAGCAAACAGGGGGCGCTTGAAAAACTGTTTTTT. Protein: CASSKQGALEKLFF.

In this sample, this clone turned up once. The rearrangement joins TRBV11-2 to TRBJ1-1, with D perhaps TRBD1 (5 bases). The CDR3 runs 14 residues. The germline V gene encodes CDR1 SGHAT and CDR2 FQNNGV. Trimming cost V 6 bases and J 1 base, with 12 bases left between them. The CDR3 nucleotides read TGTGCCAGCAGGCCGGGACTGCGGAACACTGAAGCTTTCTTT. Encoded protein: CASRPGLRNTEAFF.

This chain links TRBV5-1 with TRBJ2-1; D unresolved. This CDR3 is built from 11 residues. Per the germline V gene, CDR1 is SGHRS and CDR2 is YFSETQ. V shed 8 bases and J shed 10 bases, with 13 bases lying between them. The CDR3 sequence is CARVKNEEQFF. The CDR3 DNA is TGCGCCAGGGTTAAGAATGAGGAGCAGTTCTTC. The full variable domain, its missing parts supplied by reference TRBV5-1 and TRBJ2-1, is KAGVTQTPRYLIKTRGQQVTLSCSPISGHRSVSWYQQTPGQGLQFLFEYFSETQRNKGNFPGRFSGRQFSNSRSEMNVSTLELGDSALYLCARVKNEEQFFGPGTRLTVL.

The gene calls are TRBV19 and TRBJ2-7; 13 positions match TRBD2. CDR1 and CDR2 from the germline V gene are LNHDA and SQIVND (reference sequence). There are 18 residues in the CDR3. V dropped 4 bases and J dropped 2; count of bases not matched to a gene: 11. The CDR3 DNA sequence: TGTGCCAGTAGTACCGATGGGACTAGCGGGGTGAAACCCTACGAGCAGTACTTC. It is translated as CASSTDGTSGVKPYEQYF.

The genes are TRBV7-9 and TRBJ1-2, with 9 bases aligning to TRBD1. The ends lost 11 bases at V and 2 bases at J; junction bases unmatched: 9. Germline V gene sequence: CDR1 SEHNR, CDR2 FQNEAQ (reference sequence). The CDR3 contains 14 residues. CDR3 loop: CACSPGQGNYGYTF. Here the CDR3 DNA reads TGTGCCTGCTCCCCGGGACAGGGAAACTATGGCTACACCTTC.

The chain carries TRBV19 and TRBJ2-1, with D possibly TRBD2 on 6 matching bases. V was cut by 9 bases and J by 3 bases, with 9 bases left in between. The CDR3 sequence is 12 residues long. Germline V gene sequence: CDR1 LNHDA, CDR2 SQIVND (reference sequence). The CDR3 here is CARAGSYNEQFF. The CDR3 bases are TGTGCCAGAGCCGGGAGCTACAATGAGCAGTTCTTC.

The CDR3 protein is CASSLVSIASTDTQYF. CDR3 coding DNA: TGTGCCAGCAGCTTAGTGAGCATCGCTAGCACAGATACGCAGTATTTT. The V call is TRBV7-6, the J call TRBJ2-3; D ambiguous. The CDR3 totals 16 residues. Germline values: CDR1 SGHVS, CDR2 FNYEAQ. V lost 1 base and J lost 0, with 11 bases in between.

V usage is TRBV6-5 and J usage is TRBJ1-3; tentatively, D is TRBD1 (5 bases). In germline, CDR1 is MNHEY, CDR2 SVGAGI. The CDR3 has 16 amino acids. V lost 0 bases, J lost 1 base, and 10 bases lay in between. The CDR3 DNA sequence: TGTGCCAGCAGTTACTCGATGGCAGGGTCTGGAAACACCATATATTTT. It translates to CASSYSMAGSGNTIYF.

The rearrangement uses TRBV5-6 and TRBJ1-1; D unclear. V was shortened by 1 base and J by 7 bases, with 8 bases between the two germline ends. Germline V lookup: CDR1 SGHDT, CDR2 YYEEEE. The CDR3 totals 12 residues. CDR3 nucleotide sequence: TGTGCCAGCAGCTTGAACCGGGATGAAGCTTTCTTT. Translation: CASSLNRDEAFF.

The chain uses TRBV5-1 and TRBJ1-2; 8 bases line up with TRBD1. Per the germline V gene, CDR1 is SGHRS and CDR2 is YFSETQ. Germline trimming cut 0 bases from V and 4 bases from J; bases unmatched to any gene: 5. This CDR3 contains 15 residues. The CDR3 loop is CASSLDQGAVYGYTF. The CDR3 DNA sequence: TGCGCCAGCAGCTTGGACCAGGGGGCCGTCTATGGCTACACCTTC.

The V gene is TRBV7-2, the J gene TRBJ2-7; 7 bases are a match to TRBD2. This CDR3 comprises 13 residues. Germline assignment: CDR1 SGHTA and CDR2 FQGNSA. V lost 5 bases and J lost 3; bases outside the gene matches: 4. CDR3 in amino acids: CASSLLASYEQYF. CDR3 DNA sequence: TGTGCCAGCAGCCTACTAGCGAGCTACGAGCAGTACTTC.

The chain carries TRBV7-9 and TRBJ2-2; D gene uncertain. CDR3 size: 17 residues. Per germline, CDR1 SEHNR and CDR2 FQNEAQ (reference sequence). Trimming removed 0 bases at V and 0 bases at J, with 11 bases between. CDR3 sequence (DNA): TGTGCCAGCAGCTTAGCGCCGAGAGGAACGAACACCGGGGAGCTGTTTTTT. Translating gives CASSLAPRGTNTGELFF. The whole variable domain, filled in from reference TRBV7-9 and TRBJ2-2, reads DTGVSQNPRHKITKRGQNVTFRCDPISEHNRLYWYRQTLGQGPEFLTYFQNEAQLEKSRLLSDRFSAERPKGSFSTLEIQRTEQGDSAMYLCASSLAPRGTNTGELFFGEGSRLTVL.